What follows are 19 T cell receptor beta chains derived from one specimen sequenced in a study of OX40 agonist ivuxolimab in advanced cancers. Repertoires were generated with immunoSEQ multiplex PCR, while TCRdb's copy carries only in-frame clones and drops some. The data show 65,000 or so clones, around 88% seen once. Here the sequenced sample was CD4+ or CD8+ T cells sorted from blood, taken in a trial of the OX40 agonist ivuxolimab. The receptor set was obtained from an adult with an advanced solid tumor such as melanoma, head and neck, liver or kidney cancer.

In the case of this clone: Germline and junction disagree at one end, which may indicate a read error. The chain joins TRBV7-7 to TRBJ2-2, with a weak D call TRBD2 (6 bases). Germline V gene sequence: CDR1 SSHAT, CDR2 FNYEAQ (reference sequence). The CDR3 extends over 16 amino acids. CDR3 region: CASSLGGGPDSGELFF. CDR3 nucleotides: TGTGCTAGCAGCTTGGGAGGAGGCCCCGACTCCGGGGAGCTGTTTTTT.

The chain combines TRBV7-8 with TRBJ2-5; D remains unclear. Germline assignment: CDR1 SGHVS and CDR2 FQNEAQ. Trimming took 5 bases from V and 7 from J, leaving 8 bases between them. CDR3 length: 11 amino acids. This chain's CDR3 is CASSLRSTQYF. In DNA form, the CDR3 reads TGTGCCAGCAGCCTCAGATCGACCCAGTACTTC.

CDR3 DNA: TGTGCCAGCCTAGTTGGACAGGGGGAATACGAGCAGTACTTC. It yields the protein CASLVGQGEYEQYF. The chain uses TRBV2 and TRBJ2-7; TRBD1 matches 10 bases. V lost 8 bases, J lost 4 bases, and 8 bases stayed unmatched. The CDR3 sequence is 14 residues long. The germline V gene encodes CDR1 SNHLY and CDR2 FYNNEI.

CDR3 bases: TGTGCCACCAGCAGAGATGGGGAACCCACCGGGGAGCTGTTTTTT. It yields the protein CATSRDGEPTGELFF. The genes are TRBV15 and TRBJ2-2; D unresolved. This CDR3 spans 15 amino acids. The V gene lost 0 bases and the J gene lost 4 bases, with 9 bases spanning the gap. CDR1 and CDR2 from the germline V gene are LNHNV and YYDKDF (reference sequence).

V is TRBV6-1 and J is TRBJ1-5, with a possible D match to TRBD1 (5 bases). This CDR3 has 15 residues. V was clipped by 3 bases and J by 6 bases, with 15 bases between them. CDR1 is MNHNS and CDR2 is SASEGT in the germline V gene. The CDR3 reads CASSERRGGGQPQHF. CDR3 nucleotide sequence: TGTGCCAGCAGTGAGAGGAGGGGTGGGGGTCAGCCCCAGCATTTT.

The chain couples TRBV19 to TRBJ1-5, with TRBD1 matching over 10 bases. This CDR3 spans 17 amino acids. The trim removed 4 bases at V and 2 bases at J, leaving 8 bases unmatched. Germline CDR1 and CDR2: LNHDA and SQIVND (reference sequence). This CDR3 is CASSRGQGNWGNQPQHF. As DNA, the CDR3 is TGTGCCAGTAGTAGGGGACAGGGGAATTGGGGCAATCAGCCCCAGCATTTT. The full variable domain, rest sourced from reference TRBV19 and TRBJ1-5, is DGGITQSPKYLFRKEGQNVTLSCEQNLNHDAMYWYRQDPGQGLRLIYYSQIVNDFQKGDIAEGYSVSREKKESFPLTVTSAQKNPTAFYLCASSRGQGNWGNQPQHFGDGTRLSIL.

The chain employs TRBV6-1 and TRBJ2-5, with D possibly being TRBD2 (5 bases). The V and J ends lost 2 bases and 5 bases respectively, with 9 bases between them. CDR3 length: 13 amino acids. Germline values: CDR1 MNHNS, CDR2 SASEGT. CDR3 nucleotide sequence: TGTGCCAGCAGTGAACACCGCGGGGAGACCCAGTACTTC. It is translated as CASSEHRGETQYF.

The chain combines TRBV18 with TRBJ2-5; TRBD1 agrees at 10 bases. This CDR3 has 17 residues. J lost 4 bases, V lost 2 bases, and 10 bases had no gene match. Germline CDR1 is KGHSH and CDR2 is LQKENI. In DNA form, the CDR3 reads TGTGCCAGCTCACCAGACAGGGGGCGCAGCAGAGGAGAGACCCAGTACTTC. Translation: CASSPDRGRSRGETQYF.

The CDR3 nucleotides read TGTGCCAGCAGCGTAGGGGGAATTGGCTACACCTTC. This translates into CASSVGGIGYTF. The rearrangement joins TRBV9 to TRBJ1-2; D not certain. Trimming stripped 0 bases from V and 7 bases from J, with 7 bases between. The CDR3 extends over 12 amino acids. Germline CDR1 and CDR2: SGDLS and YYNGEE. Together with reference TRBV9 and TRBJ1-2, the CDR3 gives the full variable domain: DSGVTQTPKHLITATGQRVTLRCSPRSGDLSVYWYQQSLDQGLQFLIQYYNGEERAKGNILERFSAQQFPDLHSELNLSSLELGDSALYFCASSVGGIGYTFGSGTRLTVV.

The V call is TRBV6-6, the J call TRBJ1-4; 7 positions match TRBD1. V shed 5 bases and J 12 bases; nucleotides not matched to a gene: 9. This CDR3 has 13 amino acids. The germline V gene has CDR1 MNHNY and CDR2 SVGAGI (reference sequence). The CDR3 nucleotides are TGTGCCAGCAGTCCAGGGGGGAGCCCACAACTGTTTTTT. It is translated as CASSPGGSPQLFF.

CDR3 in amino acids: CASSFGGLGEKLFF. The CDR3 DNA sequence: TGTGCCAGCAGCTTCGGGGGGCTCGGCGAAAAACTGTTTTTT. The chain couples TRBV5-6 to TRBJ1-4; D is possibly TRBD1 (6 bases). Germline-derived CDR1 and CDR2 are SGHDT and YYEEEE. The CDR3 sequence is 14 residues long. Trimming took 2 bases from V and 8 from J, leaving 13 bases between them.

This chain links TRBV7-9 with TRBJ2-2; 9 positions match TRBD1. This CDR3 has 16 residues. Germline V gene sequence: CDR1 SEHNR, CDR2 FQNEAQ (reference sequence). J was trimmed by 7 bases and V by 5 bases; bases with no gene match: 11. For the CDR3, the DNA is TGTGCCAGCAGCCCGGACAGGGGAACGCTACGCGGGGAGCTGTTTTTT. It yields the protein CASSPDRGTLRGELFF. Full variable domain (missing parts from reference TRBV7-9 and TRBJ2-2): DTGVSQNPRHKITKRGQNVTFRCDPISEHNRLYWYRQTLGQGPEFLTYFQNEAQLEKSRLLSDRFSAERPKGSFSTLEIQRTEQGDSAMYLCASSPDRGTLRGELFFGEGSRLTVL.

The CDR3 spells CASSEAVGAVQETQYF. CDR3 sequence (DNA): TGTGCCAGCAGTGAAGCGGTTGGGGCAGTACAAGAGACCCAGTACTTC. V gene TRBV6-1 combines with J gene TRBJ2-5; maybe TRBD1 (5 bases). This CDR3 comprises 16 residues. Germline CDR1 reads MNHNS; CDR2 reads SASEGT. Trimming left V 0 bases short and J 2 bases short, with 13 bases between.

The CDR3 coding sequence is TGTGCCAGCATACAATTTCCGGGGAATGGAAACACCATATATTTT. Its protein is CASIQFPGNGNTIYF. The chain links TRBV28 to TRBJ1-3; no clear D gene. Germline V gives CDR1 MDHEN, CDR2 SYDVKM. The CDR3 totals 15 residues. The V end was cut by 7 bases, the J end by 3 bases, with 16 bases between.

For this clone: The junction does not match germline at one end; this may be a read error. The J gene is TRBJ2-6, the V gene TRBV5-6; D is uncertain. CDR1 SGHDT and CDR2 YYEEEE come from the germline V gene. CDR3 size: 17 residues. CDR3 in amino acids: CASSLYRIVSRANVLTF. DNA of the CDR3: TGTGCCAGCAGCCTTTATAGGATTGTCTCTAGGGCCAACGTCCTGACTTTC.

The chain uses TRBV7-9 and TRBJ2-2; D is unclear. Germline assignment: CDR1 SEHNR and CDR2 FQNEAQ (reference sequence). V was clipped by 2 bases and J by 4 bases, with 2 bases between them. The CDR3 sequence is 12 residues long. CDR3 coding DNA: TGTGCCAGCAGCTTATTCACCGGGGAGCTGTTTTTT. Protein: CASSLFTGELFF. Full variable domain (rest looked up from reference TRBV7-9 and TRBJ2-2): DTGVSQNPRHKITKRGQNVTFRCDPISEHNRLYWYRQTLGQGPEFLTYFQNEAQLEKSRLLSDRFSAERPKGSFSTLEIQRTEQGDSAMYLCASSLFTGELFFGEGSRLTVL.

The chain joins TRBV2 to TRBJ2-5; the D is unclear. CDR1 and CDR2 (germline): SNHLY, FYNNEI. CDR3 length equals 11 residues. With 6 bases removed from V and 5 bases from J, the gap between germline ends came to 7 bases. The CDR3, as DNA: TGTGCCAGCAGGGTGGGGGAGACCCAGTACTTC. Translation gives CASRVGETQYF.

This clone was seen only once. The chain carries TRBV2 and TRBJ2-5; D may be TRBD1 (5 bases). The length of the CDR3 is 13 residues. CDR1 is SNHLY and CDR2 is FYNNEI in the germline V gene. V dropped 6 bases and J dropped 5 bases, with 13 bases sitting between them. For the CDR3, the DNA is TGTGCCAGCAGCACAGGAATCTGGGAGACCCAGTACTTC. Translated: CASSTGIWETQYF.

The chain combines TRBV7-8 with TRBJ2-5; TRBD1 matches 10 bases. Germline assignment: CDR1 SGHVS and CDR2 FQNEAQ. V lost 5 bases and J lost 5; bases outside the gene matches: 5. This CDR3 has 14 amino acids. CDR3 bases: TGTGCCAGCAGCGCCCGGACAGGGGGTGAGACCCAGTACTTC. As protein: CASSARTGGETQYF. Full variable domain (outside the CDR3, taken from reference TRBV7-8 and TRBJ2-5): GAGVSQSPRYKVAKRGQDVALRCDPISGHVSLFWYQQALGQGPEFLTYFQNEAQLDKSGLPSDRFFAERPEGSVSTLKIQRTQQEDSAVYLCASSARTGGETQYFGPGTRLLVL.